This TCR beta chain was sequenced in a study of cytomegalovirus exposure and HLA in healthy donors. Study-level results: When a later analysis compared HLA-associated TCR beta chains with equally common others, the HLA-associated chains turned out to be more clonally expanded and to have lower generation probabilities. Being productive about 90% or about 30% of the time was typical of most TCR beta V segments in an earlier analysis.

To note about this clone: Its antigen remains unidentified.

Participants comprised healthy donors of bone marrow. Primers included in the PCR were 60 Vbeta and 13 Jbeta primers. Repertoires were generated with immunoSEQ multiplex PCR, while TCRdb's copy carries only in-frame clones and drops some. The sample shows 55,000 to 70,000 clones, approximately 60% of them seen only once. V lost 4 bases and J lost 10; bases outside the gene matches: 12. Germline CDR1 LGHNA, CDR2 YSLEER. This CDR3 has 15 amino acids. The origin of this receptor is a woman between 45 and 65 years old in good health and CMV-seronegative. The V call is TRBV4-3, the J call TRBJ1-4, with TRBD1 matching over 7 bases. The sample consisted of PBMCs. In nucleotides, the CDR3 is TGCGCCAGCAGCCTCGAGGGGGCGGGGGGCGGAAAACTGTTTTTT. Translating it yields CASSLEGAGGGKLFF.